The 15 T cell receptor beta chains presented below share a single source sample, sequenced in a study of breast tumors, draining lymph nodes, adjacent tissues. Each CDR3 protein gets one entry after TCRdb re-called the multiplex PCR reads with MiXCR. There are about 220,000 distinct CDR3 sequences in the sample; less than 45% occur only once, and approximately 3.5% lies in the top ten. Axillary draining lymph nodes of breast cancer patients supplied the node samples. Sample: axillary lymph node tissue. These receptors came from a female donor with breast cancer. Some clones in this sample may be carry-over from other donors' samples.

The sample holds a few counts of this clonotype. The CDR3 reads CASIPDRRGYTF. The CDR3 coding sequence is TGTGCCAGCATTCCCGACAGGCGCGGCTACACCTTC. V is TRBV6-1 and J is TRBJ1-2; perhaps TRBD1 as D (6 bases). The V end lost 7 bases, the J end lost 8 bases, and 14 bases lay between the germline ends. Per the germline V gene, CDR1 is MNHNS and CDR2 is SASEGT. The CDR3 runs 12 residues.

This clonotype was detected only a few times. This chain links TRBV13 with TRBJ1-1; no reliable D call. V gave up 3 bases and J gave up 0 bases, with 2 bases separating them. The CDR3 consists of 12 residues. The germline V gene encodes CDR1 PRHDT and CDR2 FYEKMQ (reference sequence). DNA of the CDR3: TGTGCCAGCAGCTTGGTGAACACTGAAGCTTTCTTT. Translated: CASSLVNTEAFF.

Only a few counts were recorded for this clonotype. Since a much larger clone is just one base distant, this may be a read error. The gene calls are TRBV9 and TRBJ2-2, with D perhaps given as TRBD1 or TRBD2 (5 bases each). Germline values: CDR1 SGDLS, CDR2 YYNGEE. The CDR3 runs 15 residues. CDR3 sequence: CASSFGTPNTGEPFF. In nucleotides, the CDR3 is TGTGCCAGCAGCTTCGGGACGCCAAACACCGGGGAGCCGTTTTTT.

The table lists this clonotype with many counts. V is TRBV2 and J is TRBJ2-6; maybe TRBD1 (5 bases). V lost 2 bases and J lost 2, with 10 bases in between. Germline CDR1 is SNHLY and CDR2 is FYNNEI. The CDR3 spans 16 residues. The CDR3 DNA reads TGTGCCAGCAGTGAACGCAGGGCCCCTGGGGCCAACGTCCTGACTTTC. Its translation: CASSERRAPGANVLTF.

The chain recombines TRBV25-1 with TRBJ2-2, with 10 bases aligning to TRBD2. The CDR3 has 16 amino acids. The J segment lost 0 bases and the V segment lost 10 bases, leaving 8 bases of the junction unmatched. CDR1 is MGHDK and CDR2 is SYGVNS in the germline V gene. The CDR3 is CAIRLAGATNTGELFF. The CDR3 DNA reads as TGTGCCATCCGTCTAGCGGGGGCTACGAACACCGGGGAGCTGTTTTTT.

This clonotype was detected ten times or more. The chain links TRBV11-3 to TRBJ1-5; no clear D. CDR3 size: 19 residues. Germline V lookup: CDR1 SGHNT, CDR2 YENEEA. Deletions cut 6 bases from V and 1 base from J, with 25 bases between. CDR3 in DNA: TGTGCCAGCAGGTACAAAATGAGAGGGAGGGCTACAAGCAATCAGCCCCAGCATTTT. Translating gives CASRYKMRGRATSNQPQHF.

The V call is TRBV25-1, the J call TRBJ2-5, with a tentative D call TRBD1 (6 bases). Trimming left V 2 bases short and J 5 bases short, with 18 bases between. The CDR3 is 16 amino acids. The germline V gene encodes CDR1 MGHDK and CDR2 SYGVNS. DNA of the CDR3: TGTGCCAGCAGTGAAGAAGGGAACTACAGGGTTGAGACCCAGTACTTC. Its protein is CASSEEGNYRVETQYF.

This clonotype was counted ten times or more. The chain joins TRBV20-1 to TRBJ2-3, with 10 bases aligning to TRBD1. V lost 7 bases to trimming and J lost 5 bases; unmatched junction nucleotides: 12. The CDR3 spans 15 residues. Germline V lookup: CDR1 DFQATT, CDR2 SNEGSKA (reference sequence). The CDR3, as DNA: TGCAGTGTGTTGACAGGGGGCGGAAAGGAAGATACGCAGTATTTT. Its protein is CSVLTGGGKEDTQYF.

This clonotype was counted only a few times. This rearrangement joins TRBV6-5 to TRBJ1-6, with 9 bases lining up with TRBD1. CDR3 length: 15 residues. Germline V gene sequence: CDR1 MNHEY, CDR2 SVGAGI. The junction had 1 base not matched to a gene; V was cut back by 2 bases and J by 5 bases. The CDR3 here is CASSYNRGHNSPLHF. The CDR3, as DNA: TGTGCCAGCAGTTACAACAGGGGGCATAATTCACCCCTCCACTTT.

With respect to this clonotype: Given a much more abundant clone one base away, this may be a read error. This chain links TRBV7-9 with TRBJ2-1, with 9 bases lining up with TRBD1. This CDR3 is built from 17 residues. The germline gives CDR1 SEHNR, CDR2 FQNEAQ (reference sequence). The CDR3 DNA follows: TGCGCCAGCAGCCGTTGTACCGGGACAGGGCGAGACAATGAGCAGTTCTTC. Amino acids: CASSRCTGTGRDNEQFF.

This sequence joins TRBV9 and TRBJ1-2, with 9 positions matching TRBD1. The germline CDR1 and CDR2 sequences are SGDLS and YYNGEE. The CDR3 consists of 15 residues. V trimming: 3 bases; J trimming: 5 bases; junction bases outside the gene matches: 8. The CDR3 coding sequence is TGTGCCAGCAGCGCTTCCGGGGGACAGGGTTATGGCTACACCTTC. This translates into CASSASGGQGYGYTF.

For this clonotype: This may be a read error: a much more frequent sequence differs by one nucleotide. The V and J genes are TRBV5-1 and TRBJ2-1, with 7 bases matching TRBD1. Germline lookup yields CDR1 SGHRS and CDR2 YFSETQ. Trimming took 6 bases from V and 0 from J; bases not matched to a gene: 12. CDR3 length: 17 amino acids. CDR3 DNA sequence: TGCGCCAGCATCCGAACCACAGGGGCGAGCTCCTACAATGAGCAGTTCTTC. It encodes CASIRTTGASSYNEQFF.

This clonotype appeared many times. The CDR3 protein is CASSPHHPGSGLPYEQYF. The CDR3 nucleotides read TGTGCCAGCAGCCCTCACCATCCAGGCTCAGGGTTGCCCTACGAGCAGTACTTC. V is TRBV7-6 and J is TRBJ2-7, with D possibly being TRBD1 (5 bases). This CDR3 region has 18 residues. Trimming took 5 bases from V and 2 from J, leaving 25 bases between them. CDR1 is SGHVS, CDR2 FNYEAQ, per germline.

This clonotype was detected many times. The V gene is TRBV19, the J gene TRBJ2-2; the D is unclear. The CDR3 is made up of 16 amino acids. CDR1 and CDR2 (germline): LNHDA, SQIVND (reference sequence). V lost 0 bases, J lost 0 bases, and 8 bases lay in between. CDR3 amino acids: CASSIENPANTGELFF. The CDR3 bases are TGTGCCAGTAGTATAGAGAACCCTGCGAACACCGGGGAGCTGTTTTTT.

This clonotype was counted many times. A much larger clonotype is one base distant, so this may be a read error. This chain connects TRBV20-1 to TRBJ2-6; D tentatively fits TRBD1 or TRBD2 (5 bases each). CDR3 length: 14 residues. Germline V lookup: CDR1 DFQATT, CDR2 SNEGSKA (reference sequence). The CDR3 sequence is CSARASSGATVLTF. The DNA of the CDR3 is TGCAGTGCTAGGGCTAGCTCCGGGGCCACCGTCCTGACTTTC.